This TCR beta chain was identified during a study of T cells in Graves' hyperthyroidism and ophthalmopathy (dated 2019 in TCRdb). General notes on the study: Peripheral blood was collected at initial diagnosis, before any treatment. A discovery cohort of about 100 patients, 43 with Graves' ophthalmopathy and about 58 with stable Graves' hyperthyroidism, was used to find distinguishing TCR V-J signatures. Prospective prediction of ophthalmopathy was tested in an independent validation cohort of fewer than 20 hyperthyroidism patients and some 17 patients who later progressed to ophthalmopathy. The 95 to 100 discovery patients were randomly divided into training and test sets at a 7:3 ratio. Thyroid tissue and blood T-cell repertoires from more than five Graves' hyperthyroidism patients were also compared in the study. Once sampling was done, hyperthyroidism patients were given methimazole at a starting dose of 30 mg daily, whereas ophthalmopathy patients were given high-dose intravenous methylprednisolone. TCR Vbeta CDR3 sequencing of 120 to 150 peripheral blood samples (43 ophthalmopathy, 75 or so hyperthyroidism and roughly 17 progressor patients) is reported in the paper.

TCR beta CDR3 regions were amplified from RNA transcripts. A first-round RT-PCR of the TCR CDR3 used the HTBI primer set with the Qiagen OneStep RT-PCR kit. The libraries were constructed in a second round of multiplex PCR and then size-selected and purified. The libraries were sequenced on an Illumina HiSeq2000 using paired-end 100 bp reads. Per the source publication's procedure: SOAPnuke was used to process the raw data, removing reads that contained adapters or uncalled bases, had a mean Phred below 15, or lacked an exact match to the constant primer or identifier. High-quality paired reads were merged with COPE v1.2.5, and unique nucleotide sequences were defined as clonotypes. MiTCR v1.1 was used to align the clonotypes against IMGT TRBV, TRBD and TRBJ reference segments. The analysis included only V-J combinations with a frequency above 0.0001, which together covered 99% to 99.2% of the repertoires. The TCS score was defined as F50 (clonal expansion) divided by E x V (chaos), with BLOSUM62-based TCRdist calculated between CDR3 peptides within each V-J. Welch's t-statistics and random forest reduced around 520 V-J features to 13, which were used in a naive Bayes classifier (R e1071). TCRdb's own reprocessing of the public reads used fastp at Q25 and MiXCR and kept productive beta chains. Rows merge per CDR3 protein into single entries with the most common DNA and genes. TCRdb's processing, not the authors', yielded these V and J calls. The sample includes about 360,000 distinct CDR3 sequences, with less than 15% observed a single time. Around a tenth of the sample lies in the top ten.

Summary of the overall study and its limitations: Sample size was not statistically predetermined, and investigators were not blinded to group allocation. In validation, the model predicted progression to ophthalmopathy with approximately 71% sensitivity and less than 80% specificity, a median of approximately 6.7 months before onset. Blood samples also contained most of the expanded thyroid clonotypes (frequency above 0.001), which suggests that blood repertoires may reflect thyroid immune responses. A model built on a 13 V-J signature distinguished ophthalmopathy from stable hyperthyroidism, reaching 85% to 90% sensitivity and around 81% specificity in cross-validation and 80%/75% in testing.

The CDR3 runs 14 residues from the cysteine to the phenylalanine. Kept here is only the CDR3 DNA, which spans 42 bases and is read in frame from base 1. CDR1 and CDR2 were assigned from the germline V gene as MDHEN and SYDVKM. V gives up 4 bases and J gives up 5 bases, and the segment between their germline ends measures 11 bases. Graves' hyperthyroidism was defined as stable when no progression to ophthalmopathy occurred over 18 months of follow-up. Hyperthyroidism patients were newly diagnosed, had a disease duration of under 2 months, and were aged 18 to 65 years. Exclusion was applied to patients with uncontrolled infections, other autoimmune diseases, pregnancy or lactation. Diagnoses relied on clinical symptoms, serum thyroxine and TRAb, thyroid ultrasound and orbital computed tomography. PBMCs were separated from approximately 10 ml of fresh peripheral blood using Ficoll-Paque density gradient centrifugation. Trizol reagent was used to extract total RNA, and RNA quality was then checked on an Agilent 2100 Bioanalyzer.

Turning to this clonotype: This receptor's antigen is unknown. One base away there is no much larger clone; base qualities are not given.

The rearrangement combines TRBV28 with TRBJ2-2; the D gene is perhaps TRBD1, on 6 matching bases. The TCR was taken from a woman between 18 and 30 years old with Graves' hyperthyroidism. The sequencing sample was made of blood. CDR3 sequence: CASSYMTGTGELFF. The base sequence is TGTGCCAGCAGTTACATGACAGGAACCGGGGAGCTGTTTTTT.